Shown below are 3 T cell receptor beta chains from a single sample sequenced in a study of shared clonotypes between healthy human individuals. TCRdb's table, derived via immunoSEQ multiplex PCR, lists solely in-frame clones and lacks some. Here the sample spans 600,000 to 750,000 clones, around 72% being singletons. The sequenced material came from memory CD4+ T cells sorted from blood. As for subset: CD45RA-negative fraction. All receptors derive from a woman younger than 45 in good health.

The chain joins TRBV7-2 to TRBJ2-1, with D possibly being TRBD1 or TRBD2 (5 bases each). Deletions cut 8 bases from V and 3 bases from J, with 14 bases between. This CDR3 is built from 14 residues. Germline V lookup: CDR1 SGHTA, CDR2 FQGNSA. In nucleotides, the CDR3 is TGTGCCAGCGGGGCAAGCGGCGTCTACAATGAGCAGTTCTTC. It translates to CASGASGVYNEQFF.

The chain uses TRBV18 and TRBJ1-1; possibly TRBD1 for D (5 bases). V lost 0 bases and J lost 5, with 16 bases in between. This CDR3 spans 16 amino acids. Germline V CDR1 and CDR2: KGHSH, LQKENI. CDR3 nucleotides: TGTGCCAGCTCACCACCCTCGATTGGGGGAGGGACTGAAGCTTTCTTT. Residues: CASSPPSIGGGTEAFF.

Comments on this clone: Other nucleotide sequences in the sample specify the same CDR3. The rearrangement uses TRBV18 and TRBJ1-1; tentative D call: TRBD1 (5 bases). V lost 2 bases, J lost 1 base, and 8 bases lay in between. Germline-derived CDR1 and CDR2 are KGHSH and LQKENI. The CDR3 has 14 amino acids. As DNA, the CDR3 is TGTGCCAGCTCACCAACAGACAGGAACACTGAAGCTTTCTTT. This sequence encodes CASSPTDRNTEAFF.